This T cell receptor beta chain was observed in a study of Graves' ophthalmopathy and Graves' hyperthyroidism. Overall study context: Upon initial diagnosis and before any treatment, peripheral blood was collected.

General observations from the study: It was with roughly 71% sensitivity and approximately 72% specificity that the model predicted ophthalmopathy progression.

Germline V lookup: CDR1 KGHSH, CDR2 LQKENI. This CDR3 has 16 amino acids. Being free of ophthalmopathy for 18 months of follow-up defined stable hyperthyroidism. Excluded were patients with other autoimmune diseases, uncontrolled infections, pregnancy or lactation. RNA transcripts provided the template for amplifying TCR beta CDR3 regions. The first-round RT-PCR employed HTBI primers together with the Qiagen OneStep RT-PCR kit. A multiplex PCR was then performed as the second round. One entry per CDR3 protein results from TCRdb running MiXCR on the multiplex PCR reads. The table shows hundreds of thousands of distinct CDR3 sequences, with about 20% occurring only once. Only a few counts were recorded for this clonotype. Its antigen remains unknown. A read error may account for a junction end that differs from germline.

The receptor was isolated from a woman under 30 with stable Graves' hyperthyroidism. Some clones in this sample may be carry-over from other donors' samples. The genes are TRBV18 and TRBJ2-5; a weak D match, TRBD2 (5 bases). Sequencing was done on a sample of peripheral blood. The CDR3 DNA sequence: TGTGCCAGCTCTCCACCCCGGGATAGCGTGACGGAGACCCAGTACTTC. It encodes CASSPPRDSVTETQYF.